What follows is one TCR beta chain and its context. The sample belongs to a study of blood T cell repertoires in COVID-19. Authors' analysis steps: From reference gene primer amplification, estimates of nucleated cell counts were derived. Sequenced by immunoSEQ multiplex PCR; TCRdb stores in-frame clones only, minus some. The D gene and trimming were derived from the DNA, and the V and J assignments and clone size from that table. The sample has 300,000 to 450,000 clones; more than 80% are singletons. CDR3 length equals 15 residues. Germline V CDR1 and CDR2: KGHSH, LQKENI. The V segment lost 5 bases and the J segment 2 bases; nucleotides outside the gene matches: 5.

The source material was PBMCs or T cells enriched from blood (not recorded which). The chain carries TRBV18 and TRBJ2-3; 9 bases agree with TRBD1. The TCR comes from a young man who had recovered from COVID-19. CDR3 nucleotides: TGTGCCAGCTCATCCTGGACAGGGGTCACAGATACGCAGTATTTT. Its protein is CASSSWTGVTDTQYF.